This record covers a single T cell receptor beta chain. Symptom resolution, clearance, or two negative PCRs marked donors in Cohort 3 as recovered. Clones were read by immunoSEQ multiplex PCR, and TCRdb kept only the in-frame ones, dropping some. In the table there are over 300,000 clones, 70% to 90% of which are singletons. The data are from a study of blood T cell repertoires in COVID-19. Whole-study context: Acute-phase and convalescent COVID-19 samples originated in the United States, Italy and Spain.

Trimming removed 4 bases from V and 3 bases from J; junction bases left unmatched: 2. Per the germline V gene, CDR1 is SEHNR and CDR2 is FQNEAQ (reference sequence). This CDR3 is 13 amino acids long. Sequencing used PBMCs or T cells enriched from blood (not recorded which). The source of this sequence is a woman between 18 and 30 years old who had recovered from COVID-19. The chain recombines TRBV7-9 with TRBJ2-7; 8 bases match TRBD1. The CDR3 loop is CASSSGTGYEQYF. CDR3 nucleotides: TGTGCCAGCAGCTCAGGGACAGGCTACGAGCAGTACTTC.